This TCR beta chain stems from a study of OX40 agonist ivuxolimab in advanced cancers. About the study: Prior checkpoint blockade (anti-PD-1, anti-PD-L1 or anti-CTLA-4) was permitted; 40% had it.

This CDR3 is built from 14 residues. V lost 2 bases to trimming and J lost 0 bases, with 7 bases between them. CDR1 SGHAT and CDR2 FQNNGV come from the germline V gene. No patient had autoimmune disease or received systemic immunosuppression. Measured with immunoSEQ multiplex PCR; TCRdb has only the in-frame clones, and not every one. The profile covers more than 65,000 clones, with approximately 93% appearing a single time and 0.3% taken by the ten largest. The V call is TRBV11-2, the J call TRBJ2-5; no reliable D call. The sequence was obtained from an adult with an advanced solid tumor such as melanoma, head and neck, liver or kidney cancer. Sequencing used CD4+ or CD8+ T cells sorted from blood, obtained in a trial of the OX40 agonist ivuxolimab. CDR3 DNA sequence: TGTGCCAGCAGCTTACGAACAGACCAAGAGACCCAGTACTTC. Amino acid sequence: CASSLRTDQETQYF.